This T cell receptor beta chain is from a study of blood T cell repertoires in COVID-19. Study information: T cells, B-cell-depleted T cells, or PBMCs provided the cDNA or gDNA that served as material.

Germline V CDR1 and CDR2: MNHEY, SVGAGI. The CDR3 extends over 11 amino acids. V was pared by 7 bases and J by 4 bases, with 7 bases between. Under the authors' procedure: Estimates of nucleated cell counts were drawn from the amplification of reference gene primers. The data were produced by immunoSEQ multiplex PCR, yet TCRdb's version contains in-frame clones alone and is incomplete. V, J and clone size are those of that table, while D and trimming were read from the DNA. The data hold about 420,000 clones, with about 87% observed a single time. Seattle's enrolled individuals joined amid active infection and were then monitored longitudinally.

The chain couples TRBV6-5 to TRBJ1-1; D uncertain. The sequencing input was peripheral blood. The TCR sequence derives from a man between 18 and 29 years old with COVID-19, enrolled during active disease. The CDR3 sequence: CASKEGTEAFF. The CDR3 bases are TGTGCCAGCAAGGAGGGCACTGAAGCTTTCTTT.